This passage covers 30 T cell receptor beta chains from one sample sequenced in a study of identical twins. TCRdb reprocessed the 5' RACE reads via MiXCR and lists one record per CDR3 protein. The repertoire holds hundreds of thousands of distinct CDR3 sequences, with about 12% as singletons. The sample was also linked to a second study, of yellow fever vaccine responses in identical twins.

Sequences were obtained from PBMCs. These receptors were collected from a woman aged 18-35 years in good health.

The rearrangement uses TRBV28 and TRBJ2-6, with a weak D call TRBD2 (5 bases). From germline, CDR1 is MDHEN and CDR2 SYDVKM. The CDR3 runs 14 residues. Trimming took 10 bases from V and 0 from J, leaving 10 bases between them. CDR3 sequence: CATTRGSGANVLTF. CDR3 DNA: TGTGCCACGACTCGGGGCTCTGGGGCCAACGTCCTGACTTTC.

This clonotype has a count of ten or more. V gene TRBV27 combines with J gene TRBJ2-1; maybe TRBD2 (6 bases). This CDR3 spans 15 amino acids. V was clipped by 5 bases and J by 7 bases, with 18 bases between them. The germline V gene encodes CDR1 MNHEY and CDR2 SMNVEV (reference sequence). The DNA for the CDR3 is TGTGCCAGCAGTCTTGGAGGGAGGTTGCGAAATGAGCAGTTCTTC. It translates to CASSLGGRLRNEQFF.

V gene TRBV3-1 combines with J gene TRBJ2-3; 9 nucleotides align to TRBD2. The V gene end was trimmed by 4 bases and the J gene end by 1 base; junction bases not matched to a gene: 9. Germline loops: CDR1 LGHDT, CDR2 YNNKEL (reference sequence). The CDR3 has 17 amino acids. The CDR3, as DNA: TGTGCCAGCAGCCTAGTAAGGTTAGCGGGAGGCACAGATACGCAGTATTTT. Protein sequence: CASSLVRLAGGTDTQYF.

This clonotype was observed a few times. The chain uses TRBV6-1 and TRBJ2-7; the D call may be TRBD1 or TRBD2 (5 bases each). Per the germline V gene, CDR1 is MNHNS and CDR2 is SASEGT. The germline V and J ends were trimmed by 7 bases and 2 bases, with 12 bases remaining between them. CDR3 length equals 13 residues. CDR3 residues: CASIRGRTYEQYF. DNA for the CDR3: TGTGCCAGCATCCGGGGACGGACCTACGAGCAGTACTTC.

The V gene is TRBV6-2 or TRBV6-3, the J gene TRBJ2-1; 12 positions match TRBD2. Looked up from germline, CDR1 is MNHEY and CDR2 is SVGEGT. Unmatched junction bases numbered 6, after V lost 4 bases and J lost 5 bases. This CDR3 comprises 16 residues. As DNA, the CDR3 is TGTGCCAGCAGTTGGACTAGCGGGAACCGAGACAATGAGCAGTTCTTC. It encodes CASSWTSGNRDNEQFF.

The rearrangement links TRBV5-1 to TRBJ2-1; 14 nucleotides align to TRBD2. The CDR3 contains 16 residues. J gave up 7 bases and V 4 bases, and 7 bases lay outside the gene matches. The germline gives CDR1 SGHRS, CDR2 YFSETQ. The CDR3 is CASSAGLAGDWNEQFF. The CDR3 bases are TGCGCCAGCAGCGCGGGACTAGCGGGAGATTGGAATGAGCAGTTCTTC.

This clonotype has more than one count but fewer than ten. The rearrangement links TRBV10-3 to TRBJ1-4; D is uncertain. The CDR3 extends over 12 amino acids. With 11 bases removed from V and 3 bases from J, the gap between germline ends came to 10 bases. Germline V gives CDR1 ENHRY, CDR2 SYGVKD. The CDR3 here is CASGNSNEKLFF. The DNA of the CDR3 is TGTGCCTCCGGCAATTCTAATGAAAAACTGTTTTTT.

The V call is TRBV20-1, the J call TRBJ1-5; D gene unclear. The ends were cut back, 3 bases at V and 6 bases at J, with 12 bases in the middle. This CDR3 region has 13 residues. The germline gives CDR1 DFQATT, CDR2 SNEGSKA (reference sequence). CDR3 nucleotides: TGCAGTGCTAGTGGCGTCGGAAGTCAGCCCCAGCATTTT. Its translation: CSASGVGSQPQHF.

This chain joins TRBV12-3 or TRBV12-4 and TRBJ2-1; 9 bases are shared with TRBD1. The CDR3 is 15 amino acids. V gave up 7 bases and J gave up 4 bases; unmatched junction bases: 8. The CDR3: CASIIGTGNYNEQFF. The CDR3 DNA reads TGTGCCAGCATTATTGGGACAGGGAATTACAATGAGCAGTTCTTC.

The chain recombines TRBV29-1 with TRBJ2-1; D call uncertain. The germline V gene encodes CDR1 SQVTM and CDR2 ANQGSEA. The CDR3 totals 14 residues. The V gene lost 0 bases and the J gene lost 3 bases, with 9 bases spanning the gap. The CDR3 sequence: CSVEDRGVYNEQFF. Here the CDR3 DNA reads TGCAGCGTTGAAGATCGCGGTGTCTACAATGAGCAGTTCTTC.

In the case of this clonotype: An end of the junction does not agree with germline; a read error may underlie this. J is TRBJ1-2 and V is TRBV7-2, with 10 bases matching TRBD1. CDR1 SGHTA and CDR2 FQGNSA come from the germline V gene. The CDR3 is 17 amino acids. CDR3 nucleotide sequence: TGTGCCAGCAACTTACGACAGGGGGCGAATTTAAACTATGGCTACACCTTC. It encodes CASNLRQGANLNYGYTF.

This clonotype has a count of ten or more. The V and J genes are TRBV5-1 and TRBJ1-5; D gene ambiguous. V lost 3 bases, J lost 5 bases, and 9 bases lay in between. Germline V lookup: CDR1 SGHRS, CDR2 YFSETQ. The CDR3 covers 13 residues. CDR3 residues: CASSWGDDQPQHF. In DNA form, the CDR3 reads TGCGCCAGCAGCTGGGGTGACGATCAGCCCCAGCATTTT.

This clonotype was found a few times. The V call is TRBV29-1, the J call TRBJ2-7; 7 bases match TRBD1. The V gene end was trimmed by 7 bases and the J gene end by 2 bases; junction bases not matched to a gene: 14. In germline, CDR1 is SQVTM, CDR2 ANQGSEA. The CDR3 loop spans 15 amino acids. CDR3 loop: CSASTPMGQTYEQYV. The CDR3 DNA reads as TGCAGCGCCTCTACACCCATGGGACAGACCTACGAGCAGTACGTC.

V gene TRBV6-1 combines with J gene TRBJ2-5; D may be TRBD2 (6 bases). V dropped 0 bases and J dropped 4 bases, with 12 bases sitting between them. Germline V gene sequence: CDR1 MNHNS, CDR2 SASEGT. This CDR3 spans 15 amino acids. This CDR3 reads CASSEALGGTETQYF. Here the CDR3 DNA reads TGTGCCAGCAGTGAAGCGCTAGGAGGGACAGAGACCCAGTACTTC.

The CDR3 DNA is TGCAGCGTTGAAGATCCCCGGGCCCCAGGAGGAGCCTACGAGCAGTACTTC. Translation gives CSVEDPRAPGGAYEQYF. The rearrangement joins TRBV29-1 to TRBJ2-7; tentative D call: TRBD2 (5 bases). V lost 0 bases, J lost 2 bases, and 20 bases lay in between. This CDR3 is built from 17 residues. Germline assignment: CDR1 SQVTM and CDR2 ANQGSEA.

The chain combines TRBV20-1 with TRBJ1-6, with D perhaps TRBD1 (6 bases). The V and J ends lost 6 bases and 0 bases respectively, with 15 bases between them. Germline-derived CDR1 and CDR2 are DFQATT and SNEGSKA (reference sequence). The CDR3 extends over 16 amino acids. CDR3 in DNA: TGCAGTGCCTCCTCCCGGGGGCTCTCCTATAATTCACCCCTCCACTTT. It is translated as CSASSRGLSYNSPLHF.

This clonotype has only a few counts. The chain is built from TRBV29-1 and TRBJ2-1; 7 bases agree with TRBD1. Germline-derived CDR1 and CDR2 are SQVTM and ANQGSEA. The length of the CDR3 is 15 residues. Losses at the gene ends were 5 bases for V and 9 bases for J; bases not matched to a gene: 16. CDR3: CSVNRDSPEVGEQFF. CDR3 DNA sequence: TGCAGCGTTAATCGGGACAGCCCTGAGGTGGGTGAGCAGTTCTTC.

V usage is TRBV10-3 and J usage is TRBJ1-6; 7 bases are shared with TRBD1. This CDR3 has 13 residues. Germline CDR1 is ENHRY and CDR2 is SYGVKD. Germline trimming cut 11 bases from V and 5 bases from J; bases unmatched to any gene: 6. The CDR3 protein is CAVGTEDNSPLHF. DNA of the CDR3: TGTGCCGTGGGGACAGAAGATAATTCACCCCTCCACTTT.

Many counts were recorded for this clonotype. This sequence joins TRBV7-2 and TRBJ2-1; 7 bases are a match to TRBD1. V shed 4 bases and J 5 bases; nucleotides not matched to a gene: 11. The CDR3 covers 16 residues. CDR1 and CDR2 (germline): SGHTA, FQGNSA. The CDR3 here is CASSSSGTVAHNEQFF. The DNA of the CDR3 is TGTGCCAGCAGCTCGTCCGGGACAGTGGCCCACAATGAGCAGTTCTTC. The whole variable domain, filled in from reference TRBV7-2 and TRBJ2-1, reads GAGVSQSPSNKVTEKGKDVELRCDPISGHTALYWYRQSLGQGLEFLIYFQGNSAPDKSGLPSDRFSAERTGGSVSTLTIQRTQQEDSAVYLCASSSSGTVAHNEQFFGPGTRLTVL.

This clonotype was detected a few times. The J gene is TRBJ2-2, the V gene TRBV12-3 or TRBV12-4; D might be TRBD1 (5 bases). The CDR3 is 15 amino acids. With 5 bases removed from V and 6 bases from J, the gap between germline ends came to 16 bases. Here the CDR3 DNA reads TGTGCCAGCAGTGTGCCCAGGGTTCGGGCCGGGGAGCTGTTTTTT. This sequence encodes CASSVPRVRAGELFF.

The rearrangement joins TRBV2 to TRBJ2-2; D unresolved. Germline V gene lookup returns CDR1 SNHLY and CDR2 FYNNEI. Trimming removed 10 bases at V and 7 bases at J, with 7 bases between. The CDR3 sequence is 10 residues long. CDR3 coding DNA: TGTGCCACCATGGGCGGGGAGCTGTTTTTT. It codes for CATMGGELFF.

This clonotype was seen more than once but under ten times. The CDR3 DNA follows: TGCAGTGCAACGACGCGCGTCTCTAGCGGGAGGAGGTACGAGCAGTACTTC. Amino acids: CSATTRVSSGRRYEQYF. This chain links TRBV20-1 with TRBJ2-7, with 11 bases that match TRBD2. The V gene's germline CDR1 is DFQATT and CDR2 SNEGSKA (reference sequence). V shed 6 bases, J shed 4 bases, and the junction held 17 bases outside the gene matches. CDR3 length: 17 residues.

The sample holds many counts of this clonotype. The chain carries TRBV28 and TRBJ2-2, with 9 positions matching TRBD1. The germline gives CDR1 MDHEN, CDR2 SYDVKM. CDR3 length: 19 amino acids. The J segment lost 1 base and the V segment lost 3 bases, leaving 12 bases of the junction unmatched. The CDR3 sequence is CASSLGWDRVPRNTGELFF. CDR3 DNA: TGTGCCAGCAGTTTGGGTTGGGACAGGGTTCCACGGAACACCGGGGAGCTGTTTTTT.

The rearrangement uses TRBV7-9 and TRBJ2-2; 10 bases match TRBD2. Germline V gives CDR1 SEHNR, CDR2 FQNEAQ (reference sequence). There are 16 residues in the CDR3. The V and J ends lost 5 bases and 4 bases, in that order; junction bases with no gene match: 7. In DNA, the CDR3 is TGTGCCAGCAGCCCAAGCGGGAGGGCCCTCACCGGGGAGCTGTTTTTT. This sequence encodes CASSPSGRALTGELFF.

The sample holds a few counts of this clonotype. This sequence joins TRBV20-1 and TRBJ2-1, with D perhaps matching TRBD1 or TRBD2 (6 bases each). CDR1 and CDR2 from the germline V gene are DFQATT and SNEGSKA (reference sequence). The CDR3 extends over 14 amino acids. V lost 0 bases to trimming and J lost 7 bases, with 13 bases between them. In nucleotides, the CDR3 is TGCAGTGCTAGAGATCACGGGGGCCCGAATGAGCAGTTCTTC. As protein: CSARDHGGPNEQFF.

This clonotype was seen a few times. This sequence joins TRBV2 and TRBJ1-2, with 8 positions matching TRBD1. CDR3 length equals 15 residues. Germline lookup yields CDR1 SNHLY and CDR2 FYNNEI. J gave up 6 bases and V 6 bases, and 12 bases lay outside the gene matches. The CDR3 nucleotides are TGTGCCAGCAGCAGAATAGACAGGGGTCCGCATGGCTACACCTTC. Translation: CASSRIDRGPHGYTF.

The gene calls are TRBV6-1 and TRBJ2-7; D not resolved. The CDR3 runs 11 residues. Looked up from germline, CDR1 is MNHNS and CDR2 is SASEGT. The ends were cut back, 5 bases at V and 7 bases at J, with 9 bases in the middle. The CDR3 bases are TGTGCCAGCAGTAGCGTGTGGGAGCAGTACGTC. It is translated as CASSSVWEQYV.

This clonotype was observed many times. DNA for the CDR3: TGCAGTGCTAGAGAAACCCACAATGAGCAGTTCTTC. As protein: CSARETHNEQFF. The genes are TRBV20-1 and TRBJ2-1, with D unclear. The CDR3 spans 12 residues. Deletions cut 0 bases from V and 5 bases from J, with 5 bases between. Germline V lookup: CDR1 DFQATT, CDR2 SNEGSKA (reference sequence).

This clonotype was seen at least ten times. The genes are TRBV10-3 and TRBJ2-7; 7 bases are shared with TRBD2. The V and J ends lost 3 bases and 1 base, in that order; junction bases with no gene match: 3. The CDR3 length is 14 residues. Looked up from germline, CDR1 is ENHRY and CDR2 is SYGVKD. CDR3 nucleotide sequence: TGTGCCATCAGTGACCGGACTAGGTCCTACGAGCAGTACTTC. This encodes CAISDRTRSYEQYF.

The rearrangement uses TRBV29-1 and TRBJ2-3; D call uncertain. V lost 7 bases and J lost 0, with 8 bases in between. This CDR3 comprises 12 residues. Germline assignment: CDR1 SQVTM and CDR2 ANQGSEA. CDR3 in amino acids: CSAKTSTDTQYF. DNA of the CDR3: TGCAGCGCAAAGACAAGCACAGATACGCAGTATTTT.